The present T cell receptor beta chain was sequenced within a study of PD-1 blockade in classical Hodgkin lymphoma. Study background: On a schedule of every 2 weeks, patients received nivolumab 3 mg/kg intravenously. Whole-study findings and limits: Before treatment, TCR diversity in newly diagnosed patients was reportedly lower than in healthy donors.

The time point here: cycle 4 day 1 (C4D1), after five to seven weeks of nivolumab. The patients all showed relapse after autologous stem cell transplantation, while their brentuximab vedotin exposure varied. CD4+ T cells were purified from thawed PBMCs by magnetic negative selection. Reported best responses ranged across complete response, partial response or progressive disease. Data came from immunoSEQ multiplex PCR; TCRdb stores just in-frame clones and leaves some out. The table includes about 30,000 clones, around 84% detected once. V was cut by 0 bases and J by 3 bases, with 14 bases left in between. Germline V gene lookup returns CDR1 SQVTM and CDR2 ANQGSEA. The CDR3 runs 15 residues. To note about this clone: The antigen remains unidentified.

This chain joins TRBV29-1 and TRBJ1-1; D not certain. The TCR sequence derives from a human donor with classical Hodgkin lymphoma. The sequencing here drew on CD4+ T cells from blood, taken before the fourth cycle of nivolumab. The CDR3 protein is CSVEDLLGLYTEAFF. The CDR3 nucleotides read TGCAGCGTTGAAGATCTTCTAGGCCTTTACACTGAAGCTTTCTTT.